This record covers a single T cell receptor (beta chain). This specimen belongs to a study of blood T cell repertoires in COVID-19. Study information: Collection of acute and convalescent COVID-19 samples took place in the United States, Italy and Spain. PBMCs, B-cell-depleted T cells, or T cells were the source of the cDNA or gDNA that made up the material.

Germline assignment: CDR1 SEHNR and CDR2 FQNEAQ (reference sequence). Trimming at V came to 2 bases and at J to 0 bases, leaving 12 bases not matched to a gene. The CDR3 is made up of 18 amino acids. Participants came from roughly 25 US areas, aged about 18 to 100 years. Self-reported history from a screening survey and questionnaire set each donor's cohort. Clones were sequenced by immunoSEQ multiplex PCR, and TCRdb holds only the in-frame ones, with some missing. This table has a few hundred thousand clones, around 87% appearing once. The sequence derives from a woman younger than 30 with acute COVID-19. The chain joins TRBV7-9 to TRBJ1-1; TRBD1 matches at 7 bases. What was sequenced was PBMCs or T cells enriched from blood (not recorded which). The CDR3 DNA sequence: TGTGCCAGCAGCTTAAGAAAGGGGGGACAGCTCATGAACACTGAAGCTTTCTTT. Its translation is CASSLRKGGQLMNTEAFF.